These 32 T cell receptor beta chains were sequenced from one sample in a study of shared clonotypes between healthy human individuals (dated by TCRdb to the early 2020s). CD8 naive samples were CD45RO-negative cells positively selected for CCR7, giving a CD45RA+CCR7+ population that excluded TemRA cells. Libraries came from the immunoSEQ multiplex PCR assay. TCRdb took over this immuneACCESS table, retaining in-frame rearrangements with V and J assigned. Such tables are incomplete; in checked studies, under half of the missing clones stem from an unresolved V gene, and the remainder is unexplained. The sample profile shows approximately 1.9 million clones; about 93% of them were found once. 1.5% to 2% of the sample comes from the top ten. Sequencing was done on a sample of naive CD8+ T cells from PBMCs. The meaning of the sample's cell subset or site label: CD45RA+CCR7+. The receptors here all came from a young man in good health. Some clones in this sample may be carry-over from other donors' samples.

The genes are TRBV27 and TRBJ2-2, with D tentatively TRBD1 (5 bases). The CDR3 extends over 13 amino acids. CDR1 is MNHEY and CDR2 is SMNVEV in the germline V gene (reference sequence). V was cut by 6 bases and J by 6 bases, with 11 bases left in between. This CDR3 reads CASRAGLSGELFF. CDR3 nucleotides: TGTGCCAGCAGGGCAGGGCTCTCCGGGGAGCTGTTTTTT.

V gene TRBV27 combines with J gene TRBJ2-7; maybe TRBD2 (6 bases). Trimming shortened V by 6 bases and J by 3 bases, and 24 bases separated the two germline ends. This CDR3 spans 17 amino acids. Germline loops: CDR1 MNHEY, CDR2 SMNVEV (reference sequence). The CDR3 DNA sequence: TGTGCCAGCAGCCTACCAACCATGGGGGGTAGTATCTACGAGCAGTACTTC. It codes for CASSLPTMGGSIYEQYF.

This clone was picked up one time. This chain joins TRBV9 and TRBJ2-1, with 7 positions matching TRBD2. The germline V gene has CDR1 SGDLS and CDR2 YYNGEE. The length of the CDR3 is 14 residues. V trimming: 4 bases; J trimming: 3 bases; junction bases outside the gene matches: 4. CDR3 coding DNA: TGTGCCAGCAGCCTAGGGGACTACTACAATGAGCAGTTCTTC. This translates into CASSLGDYYNEQFF.

The chain uses TRBV10-1 and TRBJ2-3; the match to TRBD2 covers 7 bases. Germline loops: CDR1 WNHNN, CDR2 SYGVQD (reference sequence). CDR3 length equals 16 residues. Losses at the gene ends were 4 bases for V and 5 bases for J; bases not matched to a gene: 12. In DNA form, the CDR3 reads TGCGCCAGCAGTGTCCTGGGTAGCGGGTGGCTAGATACGCAGTATTTT. It is translated as CASSVLGSGWLDTQYF.

This clone was recorded once. The chain carries TRBV5-1 and TRBJ2-7; D assignment may be TRBD1 or TRBD2 (5 bases each). V was trimmed by 4 bases and J by 2 bases, leaving 19 bases between them. CDR1 is SGHRS and CDR2 is YFSETQ in the germline V gene. CDR3 length: 16 amino acids. Here the CDR3 reads CASSLTPRGAAYEQYF. The CDR3 DNA reads TGCGCCAGCAGCCTGACTCCCCGAGGGGCGGCCTACGAGCAGTACTTC.

The rearrangement joins TRBV19 to TRBJ1-2; 7 bases agree with TRBD1. After removal of 6 bases from V and 4 bases from J, the junction contained 8 bases not matched to a gene. The CDR3 contains 14 residues. Germline CDR1 is LNHDA and CDR2 is SQIVND (reference sequence). Here the CDR3 DNA reads TGTGCCAGTAGCCTGGGACAGCCTAGCTATGGCTACACCTTC. The encoded protein is CASSLGQPSYGYTF.

The chain has TRBV4-1 and TRBJ2-7; possibly TRBD1 or TRBD2 for D (5 bases each). V was shortened by 1 base and J by 3 bases, with 10 bases between the two germline ends. Germline CDR1 MGHRA, CDR2 YSYEKL. The length of the CDR3 is 14 residues. CDR3 region: CASSQAGPNYEQYF. The CDR3 DNA reads as TGCGCCAGCAGCCAAGCGGGGCCTAACTACGAGCAGTACTTC.

The gene calls are TRBV11-2 and TRBJ2-7; D may be TRBD1 (5 bases). The CDR3 is 15 residues long. Trimming left V 2 bases short and J 5 bases short, with 16 bases between. CDR1 SGHAT and CDR2 FQNNGV come from the germline V gene. CDR3 amino acids: CASSLFPDSPHEQYF. CDR3 bases: TGTGCCAGCAGCTTATTCCCTGACAGTCCCCACGAGCAGTACTTC.

The V and J genes are TRBV7-9 and TRBJ2-5; TRBD1 matches at 7 bases. Germline V gives CDR1 SEHNR, CDR2 FQNEAQ (reference sequence). J lost 5 bases, V lost 5 bases, and 8 bases had no gene match. The length of the CDR3 is 14 residues. CDR3 amino acids: CASSNLQGSETQYF. The CDR3 nucleotides are TGTGCCAGCAGCAACCTACAGGGGTCGGAGACCCAGTACTTC.

This clone has just a few counts. The sample contains more than one DNA sequence encoding this CDR3. V usage is TRBV9 and J usage is TRBJ1-2; 7 bases match TRBD1. The CDR3 covers 13 residues. CDR1 is SGDLS and CDR2 is YYNGEE in the germline V gene. The J segment lost 3 bases and the V segment lost 4 bases, leaving 3 bases of the junction unmatched. The CDR3 sequence: CASSPDRDYGYTF. CDR3 coding DNA: TGTGCCAGCAGCCCCGACAGGGACTATGGCTACACCTTC. Supplemented by reference TRBV9 and TRBJ1-2, the full variable domain reads DSGVTQTPKHLITATGQRVTLRCSPRSGDLSVYWYQQSLDQGLQFLIQYYNGEERAKGNILERFSAQQFPDLHSELNLSSLELGDSALYFCASSPDRDYGYTFGSGTRLTVV.

This chain joins TRBV27 and TRBJ2-2; 9 bases match TRBD2. The length of the CDR3 is 21 residues. J was trimmed by 0 bases and V by 4 bases; bases with no gene match: 18. Germline V lookup: CDR1 MNHEY, CDR2 SMNVEV (reference sequence). DNA of the CDR3: TGTGCCAGCAGTTCCAACCCGCCCTCCCTAGCGGGATGGTCGAACACCGGGGAGCTGTTTTTT. This codes for CASSSNPPSLAGWSNTGELFF.

The genes are TRBV18 and TRBJ2-1, with 7 bases matching TRBD2. The ends lost 8 bases at V and 5 bases at J; junction bases unmatched: 6. Germline CDR1 is KGHSH and CDR2 is LQKENI. The CDR3 covers 13 residues. This chain's CDR3 is CASTESGDNEQFF. CDR3 in DNA: TGTGCCAGCACCGAGAGCGGGGACAATGAGCAGTTCTTC.

In DNA, the CDR3 is TGTGCCAGCAGCTACGGGCCAGGGGGCGGGAACGAGCAGTACTTC. Protein product: CASSYGPGGGNEQYF. V usage is TRBV7-9 and J usage is TRBJ2-7; 8 bases line up with TRBD1. The CDR3 runs to 15 residues. Germline loops: CDR1 SEHNR, CDR2 FQNEAQ (reference sequence). Trimming removed 4 bases from V and 5 bases from J; junction bases left unmatched: 10.

Turning to this clone: The same CDR3 also results from other DNA sequences found in this sample. The chain employs TRBV28 and TRBJ2-7; D ambiguous. Trimming took 1 base from V and 6 from J, leaving 4 bases between them. Germline V CDR1 and CDR2: MDHEN, SYDVKM. CDR3 length equals 11 residues. CDR3 region: CASSLSREQYF. CDR3 DNA: TGTGCCAGCAGTTTATCACGCGAGCAGTACTTC. Variable domain in full (rest from reference TRBV28 and TRBJ2-7): DVKVTQSSRYLVKRTGEKVFLECVQDMDHENMFWYRQDPGLGLRLIYFSYDVKMKEKGDIPEGYSVSREKKERFSLILESASTNQTSMYLCASSLSREQYFGPGTRLTVT.

This chain uses TRBV7-7 with TRBJ2-5; D perhaps matches TRBD1 (6 bases). Germline CDR1 and CDR2: SSHAT and FNYEAQ (reference sequence). V lost 5 bases, J lost 2 bases, and 15 bases lay in between. The CDR3 consists of 15 residues. In DNA, the CDR3 is TGTGCCAGCAGCGCCGACAGGATGGGGCAAGAGACCCAGTACTTC. Translated: CASSADRMGQETQYF.

The chain couples TRBV23-1 to TRBJ2-7, with D possibly being TRBD2 (5 bases). TRBV23-1 is noted as an ORF with a role that remains uncertain. V was clipped by 5 bases and J by 1 base, with 12 bases between them. The CDR3 covers 14 residues. The CDR3 DNA reads as TGCGCCAGCAGTAGAGGGTTAAGGTCCTACGAGCAGTACTTC. It encodes CASSRGLRSYEQYF.

V gene TRBV10-3 combines with J gene TRBJ2-3; 11 bases fit TRBD2. Trimming took 1 base from V and 0 from J; bases not matched to a gene: 9. The CDR3 is made up of 19 amino acids. The germline gives CDR1 ENHRY, CDR2 SYGVKD. CDR3 residues: CAISEWLAGGVTSTDTQYF. Written as DNA, the CDR3 is TGTGCCATCAGTGAGTGGCTAGCGGGAGGCGTAACTAGCACAGATACGCAGTATTTT.

This clone was picked up one time. The sample has other DNA sequences that encode this CDR3 too. The chain is built from TRBV28 and TRBJ2-7; 9 bases are shared with TRBD2. J gave up 4 bases and V 3 bases, and 4 bases lay outside the gene matches. The CDR3 has 14 residues. Germline V gene sequence: CDR1 MDHEN, CDR2 SYDVKM. CDR3 sequence reads: CASSLRGRVYEQYF. As DNA, the CDR3 is TGTGCCAGCAGTTTGCGCGGGAGGGTGTACGAGCAGTACTTC.

J is TRBJ2-7 and V is TRBV4-2; 9 nucleotides align to TRBD1. CDR3 length: 13 amino acids. Germline lookup yields CDR1 LGHNA and CDR2 YNFKEQ. The ends lost 4 bases at V and 5 bases at J; junction bases unmatched: 3. The CDR3 DNA sequence: TGTGCCAGCAGCCGGACAGGGGTGGACGAGCAGTACTTC. Its protein product is CASSRTGVDEQYF.

This clone was seen only once. V and J are TRBV27 and TRBJ2-1; maybe TRBD2 (5 bases). Germline V gene lookup returns CDR1 MNHEY and CDR2 SMNVEV (reference sequence). Trimming shortened V by 0 bases and J by 9 bases, and 15 bases separated the two germline ends. The CDR3 contains 15 residues. CDR3: CASSLSGAPLVEQFF. For the CDR3, the DNA is TGTGCCAGCAGTTTATCGGGAGCCCCCCTAGTTGAGCAGTTCTTC.

This chain uses TRBV29-1 with TRBJ2-7, with D perhaps matching TRBD1 (5 bases). Looked up from germline, CDR1 is SQVTM and CDR2 is ANQGSEA. CDR3 length equals 13 residues. Trimming cost V 7 bases and J 1 base, with 14 bases left between them. CDR3 sequence (DNA): TGCAGCGCCGTACAGGATGGGTCCTACGAGCAGTACTTC. Translation: CSAVQDGSYEQYF.

As to this clone: One end of the junction does not line up with germline, which may come from a read error. This chain connects TRBV7-9 to TRBJ2-7; possibly TRBD1 for D (5 bases). CDR1 is SEHNR and CDR2 is FQNEAQ in the germline V gene (reference sequence). The CDR3 length is 12 residues. The CDR3 bases are TGTGCCAGCAGCTTAGGGGGCAGGGTCGGGCACTTC. Its translation: CASSLGGRVGHF.

The chain combines TRBV28 with TRBJ2-1; D gene uncertain. The CDR3 contains 14 residues. Trimming pared 5 bases from V and 8 bases from J, leaving 16 bases between. The germline gives CDR1 MDHEN, CDR2 SYDVKM. The CDR3 DNA sequence: TGTGCCAGCAGTCGTCCCCCCGCTGGGGATGAGCAGTTCTTC. Translated, it gives CASSRPPAGDEQFF.

The chain carries TRBV19 and TRBJ1-1; D ambiguous. Germline CDR1 LNHDA, CDR2 SQIVND (reference sequence). The CDR3 runs 13 residues. V lost 2 bases and J lost 5, with 9 bases in between. CDR3 nucleotides: TGTGCCAGTAGTATAACTACCGGGACTGAAGCTTTCTTT. Protein: CASSITTGTEAFF.

The V and J genes are TRBV11-3 and TRBJ2-1; D ambiguous. Germline CDR1 is SGHNT and CDR2 is YENEEA. V was shortened by 5 bases and J by 7 bases, with 15 bases between the two germline ends. The CDR3 loop spans 14 amino acids. CDR3: CASSPLGPGNEQFF. CDR3 bases: TGTGCCAGCAGCCCACTGGGTCCTGGGAATGAGCAGTTCTTC.

The J gene is TRBJ1-5, the V gene TRBV7-9; D ambiguous. V was clipped by 3 bases and J by 7 bases, with 7 bases between them. Looked up from germline, CDR1 is SEHNR and CDR2 is FQNEAQ (reference sequence). The CDR3 is made up of 12 amino acids. Here the CDR3 DNA reads TGTGCCAGCAGCTTTCAGCGGCAGCCCCAGCATTTT. It translates to CASSFQRQPQHF. Based on the CDR3 plus reference TRBV7-9 and TRBJ1-5, the full variable domain is DTGVSQNPRHKITKRGQNVTFRCDPISEHNRLYWYRQTLGQGPEFLTYFQNEAQLEKSRLLSDRFSAERPKGSFSTLEIQRTEQGDSAMYLCASSFQRQPQHFGDGTRLSIL.

The V gene is TRBV30, the J gene TRBJ2-2, with TRBD1 identical over 12 bases. The V segment lost 8 bases and the J segment 6 bases; nucleotides outside the gene matches: 19. CDR1 and CDR2 (germline): GTSNPN, SVGIG (reference sequence). This CDR3 has 18 amino acids. The DNA for the CDR3 is TGTGCCGGAATGAGGTGGGGACAGGGGGCGGTCGGTCCCGGGGAGCTGTTTTTT. Protein product: CAGMRWGQGAVGPGELFF.

This rearrangement joins TRBV21-1 to TRBJ1-1. TRBV21-1 is a known pseudogene. The CDR3 length is 14 residues. The CDR3: CASSASVENTEAFF. The CDR3, as DNA: TGTGCCAGCAGCGCCAGCGTGGAGAACACTGAAGCTTTCTTT.

The chain uses TRBV7-9 and TRBJ2-7; D gene unclear. The CDR3 totals 14 residues. The germline gives CDR1 SEHNR, CDR2 FQNEAQ (reference sequence). Trimming took 1 base from V and 2 from J, leaving 9 bases between them. The chain's CDR3 is CASSLDPITYEQYF. CDR3 nucleotides: TGTGCCAGCAGCTTAGACCCCATAACCTACGAGCAGTACTTC.

The chain is built from TRBV7-3 and TRBJ2-3; a possible D gene is TRBD2 (6 bases). This CDR3 contains 16 residues. Trimming left V 5 bases short and J 4 bases short, with 19 bases between. Germline CDR1 reads SGHTA; CDR2 reads FQGTGA. DNA for the CDR3: TGTGCCAGCAGCCCCGCGTGGAGGGTCTGGCCAGATACGCAGTATTTT. Its translation is CASSPAWRVWPDTQYF. Complete variable domain (other parts from reference TRBV7-3 and TRBJ2-3): GAGVSQTPSNKVTEKGKYVELRCDPISGHTALYWYRQSLGQGPEFLIYFQGTGAADDSGLPNDRFFAVRPEGSVSTLKIQRTERGDSAVYLCASSPAWRVWPDTQYFGPGTRLTVL.

The DNA of the CDR3 is TGTGCCAGCAGCAAAGATAACTCTTGGATCTATGGCTACACCTTC. Its protein is CASSKDNSWIYGYTF. The J gene is TRBJ1-2, the V gene TRBV21-1. TRBV21-1 is listed as a pseudogene. This CDR3 comprises 15 residues.

There are a few counts of this clone. The chain couples TRBV27 to TRBJ2-7; the match to TRBD1 covers 8 bases. With V trimmed by 3 bases and J by 3 bases, 4 bases remained unmatched. CDR3 size: 14 residues. Germline values: CDR1 MNHEY, CDR2 SMNVEV (reference sequence). The CDR3 loop reads CASSFRTGYYEQYF. CDR3 DNA sequence: TGTGCCAGCAGTTTCAGGACAGGGTACTACGAGCAGTACTTC.